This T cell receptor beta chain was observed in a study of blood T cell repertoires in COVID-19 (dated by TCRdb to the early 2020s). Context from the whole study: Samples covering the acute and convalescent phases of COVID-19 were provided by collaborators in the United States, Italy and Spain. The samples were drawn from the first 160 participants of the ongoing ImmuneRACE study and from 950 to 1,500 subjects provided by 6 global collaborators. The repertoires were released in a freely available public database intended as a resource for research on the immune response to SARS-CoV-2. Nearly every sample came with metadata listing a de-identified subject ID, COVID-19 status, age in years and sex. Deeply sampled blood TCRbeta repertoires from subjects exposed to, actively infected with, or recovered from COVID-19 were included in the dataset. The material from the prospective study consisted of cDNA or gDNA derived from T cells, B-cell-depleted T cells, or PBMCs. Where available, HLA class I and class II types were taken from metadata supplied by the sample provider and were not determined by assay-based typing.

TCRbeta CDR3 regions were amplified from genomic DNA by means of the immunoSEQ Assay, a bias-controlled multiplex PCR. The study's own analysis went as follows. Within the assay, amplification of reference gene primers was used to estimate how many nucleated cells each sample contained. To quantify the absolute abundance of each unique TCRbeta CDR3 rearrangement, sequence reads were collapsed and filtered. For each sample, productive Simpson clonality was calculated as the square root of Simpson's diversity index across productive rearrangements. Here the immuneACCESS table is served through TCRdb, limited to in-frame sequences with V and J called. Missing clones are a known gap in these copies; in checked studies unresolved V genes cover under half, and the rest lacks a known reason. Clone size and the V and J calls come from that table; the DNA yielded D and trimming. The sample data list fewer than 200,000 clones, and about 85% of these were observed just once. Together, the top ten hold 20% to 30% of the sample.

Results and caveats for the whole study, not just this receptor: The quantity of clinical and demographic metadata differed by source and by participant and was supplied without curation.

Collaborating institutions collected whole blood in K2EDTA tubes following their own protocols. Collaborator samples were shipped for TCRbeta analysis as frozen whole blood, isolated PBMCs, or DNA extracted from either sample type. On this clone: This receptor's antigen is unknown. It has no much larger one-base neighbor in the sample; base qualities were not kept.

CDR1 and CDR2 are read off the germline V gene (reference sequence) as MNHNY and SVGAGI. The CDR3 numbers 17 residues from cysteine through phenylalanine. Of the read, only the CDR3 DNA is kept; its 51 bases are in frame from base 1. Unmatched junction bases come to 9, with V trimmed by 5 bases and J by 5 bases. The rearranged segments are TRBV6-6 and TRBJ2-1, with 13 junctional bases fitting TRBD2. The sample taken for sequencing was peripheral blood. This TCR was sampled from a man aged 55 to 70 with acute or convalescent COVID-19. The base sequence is TGTGCCAGCAGTCCCCCGGGACTAGCGGGGCCCAACAATGAGCAGTTCTTC. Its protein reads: CASSPPGLAGPNNEQFF.